Below are 28 T cell receptor beta chains sequenced from a single sample in a study of cytomegalovirus exposure and HLA in healthy donors. Primers for the PCR totalled 60 Vbeta and 13 Jbeta. Libraries were prepared by immunoSEQ multiplex PCR; TCRdb keeps only in-frame clonotypes and omits some of them. The sample records about 220,000 clones, around 80% being singletons. The sequenced material came from PBMCs. Every receptor here comes from a man younger than 30 in good health and CMV-seronegative.

The chain carries TRBV19 and TRBJ1-2; TRBD1 matches at 7 bases. The trim removed 7 bases at V and 8 bases at J, leaving 4 bases unmatched. This CDR3 is 11 amino acids long. The germline V gene encodes CDR1 LNHDA and CDR2 SQIVND (reference sequence). In DNA form, the CDR3 reads TGTGCCAGTAATGACAGGGCGGGCTACACCTTC. The encoded protein is CASNDRAGYTF.

CDR3 residues: CASSDPTGIYEQYF. CDR3 DNA: TGTGCCAGCAGCGACCCTACAGGGATCTACGAGCAGTACTTC. The V gene is TRBV11-2, the J gene TRBJ2-7, with D perhaps TRBD1 (6 bases). Trimming removed 5 bases from V and 3 bases from J, with 14 bases in between. Germline-derived CDR1 and CDR2 are SGHAT and FQNNGV. The CDR3 is 14 amino acids.

The V and J genes are TRBV4-1 and TRBJ2-7, with TRBD2 matching 7 bases. The germline V gene encodes CDR1 MGHRA and CDR2 YSYEKL. This CDR3 region has 16 residues. The J segment lost 4 bases and the V segment lost 0 bases, leaving 9 bases of the junction unmatched. Here the CDR3 reads CASSQEPGTTKYEQYF. The CDR3 nucleotides read TGCGCCAGCAGCCAAGAACCCGGGACTACTAAATACGAGCAGTACTTC.

V and J are TRBV30 and TRBJ1-6; 8 bases are shared with TRBD1. V lost 2 bases, J lost 8 bases, and 8 bases stayed unmatched. The germline V gene has CDR1 GTSNPN and CDR2 SVGIG (reference sequence). The CDR3 is made up of 15 amino acids. The CDR3 nucleotides read TGTGCCTGGAGTTACCCGGGACAGGAGTATTCACCCCTCCACTTT. Encoded protein: CAWSYPGQEYSPLHF.

The chain couples TRBV1 to TRBJ1-5; TRBD1 is the table's D call and was not checked against the DNA. TRBV1 is classified as a pseudogene. The CDR3 extends over 18 amino acids. Written as DNA, the CDR3 is TGCACCAGCAGTCATCAGGACAGGGGTTTCGATAGCAATCAGCCCCAGCATTTT. This encodes CTSSHQDRGFDSNQPQHF.

This chain uses TRBV25-1 with TRBJ2-7, with TRBD2 matching 12 bases. The CDR3 length is 12 residues. V was pared by 8 bases and J by 4 bases, with 0 bases of the junction left unmatched. Germline V gives CDR1 MGHDK, CDR2 SYGVNS. The CDR3 DNA is TGTGCCAGCGGGACTAGCGGGTACGAGCAGTACTTC. It is translated as CASGTSGYEQYF.

The genes are TRBV6-5 and TRBJ1-1; D perhaps matches TRBD1 (5 bases). CDR1 is MNHEY and CDR2 is SVGAGI in the germline V gene. There are 13 residues in the CDR3. Trimming removed 7 bases at V and 5 bases at J, with 14 bases between. CDR3: CASTPGGETEAFF. DNA for the CDR3: TGTGCCAGCACCCCCGGGGGGGAGACTGAAGCTTTCTTT.

The V call is TRBV29-1, the J call TRBJ2-5; 8 bases line up with TRBD1. The CDR3 consists of 15 residues. The germline V gene encodes CDR1 SQVTM and CDR2 ANQGSEA. The V gene end was trimmed by 3 bases and the J gene end by 2 bases; junction bases not matched to a gene: 8. Written as DNA, the CDR3 is TGCAGCGTTGAGGGGACAGGTACAACTCAAGAGACCCAGTACTTC. It yields the protein CSVEGTGTTQETQYF.

The chain carries TRBV18 and TRBJ2-3, with D possibly TRBD1 on 6 matching bases. Germline CDR1 and CDR2: KGHSH and LQKENI. V lost 6 bases, J lost 6 bases, and 10 bases lay in between. The length of the CDR3 is 12 residues. The CDR3 DNA reads as TGTGCCAGCTCTCTTACAGGGGATACGCAGTATTTT. Its protein product is CASSLTGDTQYF.

The chain carries TRBV7-2 and TRBJ1-1, with 8 bases lining up with TRBD1. J was trimmed by 0 bases and V by 1 base; bases with no gene match: 1. The CDR3 consists of 15 residues. Germline values: CDR1 SGHTA, CDR2 FQGNSA. DNA of the CDR3: TGTGCCAGCAGCTTAGGGACAGGGATGAACACTGAAGCTTTCTTT. Translation gives CASSLGTGMNTEAFF. The variable domain in full, with the rest retrieved from reference TRBV7-2 and TRBJ1-1, is GAGVSQSPSNKVTEKGKDVELRCDPISGHTALYWYRQSLGQGLEFLIYFQGNSAPDKSGLPSDRFSAERTGGSVSTLTIQRTQQEDSAVYLCASSLGTGMNTEAFFGQGTRLTVV.

The genes are TRBV6-1 and TRBJ2-7, with TRBD2 matching 10 bases. This CDR3 region has 14 residues. The J segment lost 0 bases and the V segment lost 11 bases, leaving 7 bases of the junction unmatched. CDR1 and CDR2 (germline): MNHNS, SASEGT. The CDR3 nucleotides are TGTGCCTCCATAGCGGGAGGTAGCTCCTACGAGCAGTACTTC. This sequence encodes CASIAGGSSYEQYF.

This clone came up a few times. The chain couples TRBV5-6 to TRBJ1-6; 8 bases map to TRBD1. The V gene's germline CDR1 is SGHDT and CDR2 YYEEEE. This CDR3 contains 14 residues. V shed 4 bases, J shed 10 bases, and the junction held 7 bases outside the gene matches. CDR3 amino acids: CASSPRTGHSPLHF. CDR3 in DNA: TGTGCCAGCAGCCCTAGGACAGGGCACTCACCCCTCCACTTT.

This clone appeared a few times. Other nucleotide sequences in the sample specify the same CDR3. This chain uses TRBV5-4 with TRBJ2-3, with TRBD2 matching 7 bases. Germline V gene sequence: CDR1 SGHNT, CDR2 YYREEE (reference sequence). There are 15 residues in the CDR3. V gave up 0 bases and J gave up 1 base; unmatched junction bases: 2. CDR3 in amino acids: CASSLAGGRTDTQYF. The CDR3 DNA follows: TGTGCCAGCAGCTTGGCGGGAGGACGCACAGATACGCAGTATTTT.

The chain links TRBV9 to TRBJ2-1; D possibly corresponds to TRBD2 (6 bases). The CDR3 sequence is 17 residues long. Trimming removed 3 bases at V and 5 bases at J, with 21 bases between. Per germline, CDR1 SGDLS and CDR2 YYNGEE. For the CDR3, the DNA is TGTGCCAGCAGCGGACAACTAGCCACCCCCAATAACAATGAGCAGTTCTTC. The encoded protein is CASSGQLATPNNNEQFF.

This rearrangement joins TRBV27 to TRBJ2-7, with 7 bases matching TRBD1. J was trimmed by 5 bases and V by 4 bases; bases with no gene match: 14. CDR3 length equals 16 residues. Looked up from germline, CDR1 is MNHEY and CDR2 is SMNVEV (reference sequence). This CDR3 is CASSSRQPTGAHEQYF. The CDR3 coding sequence is TGTGCCAGCAGTTCTAGACAGCCCACAGGGGCCCACGAGCAGTACTTC.

The chain combines TRBV11-2 with TRBJ1-6; possibly TRBD1 for D (5 bases). This CDR3 comprises 14 residues. The germline CDR1 and CDR2 sequences are SGHAT and FQNNGV. With 7 bases removed from V and 4 bases from J, the gap between germline ends came to 11 bases. In DNA, the CDR3 is TGTGCCAGCACCCTAAGACAGTATAATTCACCCCTCCACTTT. It codes for CASTLRQYNSPLHF.

In its sample, this clone was seen a few times. The V call is TRBV19, the J call TRBJ2-7, with 7 bases that match TRBD2. CDR3 length: 12 residues. Germline loops: CDR1 LNHDA, CDR2 SQIVND (reference sequence). V was pared by 4 bases and J by 5 bases, with 2 bases of the junction left unmatched. CDR3 loop: CASSSGSHEQYF. In DNA form, the CDR3 reads TGTGCCAGTAGTAGCGGGAGCCACGAGCAGTACTTC.

This clone has a handful of counts. The gene calls are TRBV30 and TRBJ1-2; 8 nucleotides match TRBD1. Germline V CDR1 and CDR2: GTSNPN, SVGIG (reference sequence). With 2 bases clipped from V and 4 bases from J, the junction kept 6 bases outside the gene matches. The CDR3 runs to 14 residues. This CDR3 reads CAWSPGGPSYGYTF. DNA for the CDR3: TGTGCCTGGAGTCCAGGGGGCCCTAGCTATGGCTACACCTTC.

This clone was observed a handful of times. The rearrangement uses TRBV19 and TRBJ2-3, with a weak D call TRBD1 (6 bases). In germline, CDR1 is LNHDA, CDR2 SQIVND (reference sequence). Trimming left V 1 base short and J 1 base short, with 12 bases between. The CDR3 is 16 residues long. The chain's CDR3 is CASSIAWTVRTDTQYF. DNA of the CDR3: TGTGCCAGTAGTATAGCCTGGACAGTCCGCACAGATACGCAGTATTTT. Variable domain in full (rest from reference TRBV19 and TRBJ2-3): DGGITQSPKYLFRKEGQNVTLSCEQNLNHDAMYWYRQDPGQGLRLIYYSQIVNDFQKGDIAEGYSVSREKKESFPLTVTSAQKNPTAFYLCASSIAWTVRTDTQYFGPGTRLTVL.

The rearrangement links TRBV2 to TRBJ1-2; perhaps TRBD1 as D (5 bases). Germline CDR1 SNHLY, CDR2 FYNNEI. Between the trimmed V and J ends, which lost 6 bases and 1 base, there was a span of 18 bases. CDR3 length: 16 residues. The CDR3 nucleotides are TGTGCCAGCAGGACTAGACAGATCCATGGTAACTATGGCTACACCTTC. This sequence encodes CASRTRQIHGNYGYTF.

A single count supports this clone. The V call is TRBV5-1, the J call TRBJ2-7; 10 nucleotides align to TRBD1. CDR1 is SGHRS, CDR2 YFSETQ, per germline. This CDR3 is 15 amino acids long. With 4 bases clipped from V and 6 bases from J, the junction kept 10 bases outside the gene matches. CDR3 loop: CASSLPGQGTAEQYF. The CDR3 region has the DNA TGCGCCAGCAGCCTTCCGGGACAGGGGACAGCCGAGCAGTACTTC. The full variable domain, completed using reference TRBV5-1 and TRBJ2-7, is KAGVTQTPRYLIKTRGQQVTLSCSPISGHRSVSWYQQTPGQGLQFLFEYFSETQRNKGNFPGRFSGRQFSNSRSEMNVSTLELGDSALYLCASSLPGQGTAEQYFGPGTRLTVT.

The V call is TRBV23-1, the J call TRBJ1-4; no clear D. TRBV23-1 is annotated as an ORF whose role is uncertain. V was trimmed by 3 bases and J by 1 base, leaving 6 bases between them. The CDR3 is made up of 14 amino acids. The CDR3 DNA reads as TGCGCCAGCAGTCAGTTTCAAACTAATGAAAAACTGTTTTTT. Amino acids: CASSQFQTNEKLFF.

The chain employs TRBV11-2 and TRBJ1-4; no definite D call. V lost 5 bases and J 4 bases, leaving 14 bases between the germline ends. The CDR3 totals 15 residues. Germline lookup yields CDR1 SGHAT and CDR2 FQNNGV. CDR3 nucleotide sequence: TGTGCCAGCAGCCCTCGTTCTGCAGTTAATGAAAAACTGTTTTTT. Its protein product is CASSPRSAVNEKLFF.

CDR3 DNA sequence: TGTGCCAGCAGCGCTAGCGGGCTCTGGGAGCAGTTCTTC. Translation: CASSASGLWEQFF. The V and J genes are TRBV9 and TRBJ2-1, with 8 nucleotides matching TRBD2. With V trimmed by 3 bases and J by 10 bases, 6 bases remained unmatched. The CDR3 runs to 13 residues. Germline-derived CDR1 and CDR2 are SGDLS and YYNGEE.

This clone was seen a handful of times. CDR3 sequence: CASSLRQTQETQYF. In DNA, the CDR3 is TGTGCCAGCTCCCTCCGACAAACCCAAGAGACCCAGTACTTC. The rearrangement uses TRBV18 and TRBJ2-5; D unclear. Trimming took 6 bases from V and 1 from J, leaving 12 bases between them. Germline V gene sequence: CDR1 KGHSH, CDR2 LQKENI. There are 14 residues in the CDR3.

This clone was counted a few times. V is TRBV6-6 and J is TRBJ1-2; TRBD1 matches at 8 bases. The CDR3 covers 16 residues. The V gene end was trimmed by 2 bases and the J gene end by 7 bases; junction bases not matched to a gene: 12. CDR1 and CDR2 (germline): MNHNY, SVGAGI (reference sequence). The CDR3 nucleotides read TGTGCCAGCAGTTACGAGTGGTCCGGGACAGGTTTTGGCTACACCTTC. As protein: CASSYEWSGTGFGYTF.

The V gene is TRBV5-1, the J gene TRBJ2-3; possibly TRBD1 for D (6 bases). The V gene lost 1 base and the J gene lost 6 bases, with 12 bases spanning the gap. This CDR3 contains 14 residues. From germline, CDR1 is SGHRS and CDR2 YFSETQ. The CDR3 DNA sequence: TGCGCCAGCAGCTTGCAGACAGGTGCCGATACGCAGTATTTT. Translation: CASSLQTGADTQYF.

J is TRBJ1-5 and V is TRBV2; D remains unclear. V dropped 6 bases and J dropped 0 bases, with 9 bases sitting between them. Germline CDR1 SNHLY, CDR2 FYNNEI. The CDR3 runs 14 residues. The CDR3 nucleotides are TGTGCCAGCAGGTACGGGTCTAGCAATCAGCCCCAGCATTTT. Translation gives CASRYGSSNQPQHF. Full variable domain (missing parts from reference TRBV2 and TRBJ1-5): EPEVTQTPSHQVTQMGQEVILRCVPISNHLYFYWYRQILGQKVEFLVSFYNNEISEKSEIFDDQFSVERPDGSNFTLKIRSTKLEDSAMYFCASRYGSSNQPQHFGDGTRLSIL.